This T cell receptor (beta chain) is from a study of T cell repertoires in cytomegalovirus infection. Notes on the study in general: Cumulative public TCR beta family frequency identified carriers of CMV plus the relevant HLA.

This clonotype was observed many times. Antigen specificity is unknown. TCRdb called the reads again in MiXCR, with one record for every CDR3 protein. In the table there are some 220,000 distinct CDR3 sequences, around 6.4% of which are singletons. Trimming cost V 6 bases and J 3 bases; bases outside gene matches: 11. The germline V gene encodes CDR1 SQVTM and CDR2 ANQGSEA. The CDR3 has 14 amino acids. The sequencing sample was made of PBMCs. The sequence derives from a human donor in good health (CMV status not recorded). Some clones in this sample may be carry-over from other donors' samples. This chain uses TRBV29-1 with TRBJ2-7; 7 bases map to TRBD2. As DNA, the CDR3 is TGCAGCGTGGCAAGCGGGGAGTCGGGCTACGAGCAGTACTTC. Amino acids: CSVASGESGYEQYF.